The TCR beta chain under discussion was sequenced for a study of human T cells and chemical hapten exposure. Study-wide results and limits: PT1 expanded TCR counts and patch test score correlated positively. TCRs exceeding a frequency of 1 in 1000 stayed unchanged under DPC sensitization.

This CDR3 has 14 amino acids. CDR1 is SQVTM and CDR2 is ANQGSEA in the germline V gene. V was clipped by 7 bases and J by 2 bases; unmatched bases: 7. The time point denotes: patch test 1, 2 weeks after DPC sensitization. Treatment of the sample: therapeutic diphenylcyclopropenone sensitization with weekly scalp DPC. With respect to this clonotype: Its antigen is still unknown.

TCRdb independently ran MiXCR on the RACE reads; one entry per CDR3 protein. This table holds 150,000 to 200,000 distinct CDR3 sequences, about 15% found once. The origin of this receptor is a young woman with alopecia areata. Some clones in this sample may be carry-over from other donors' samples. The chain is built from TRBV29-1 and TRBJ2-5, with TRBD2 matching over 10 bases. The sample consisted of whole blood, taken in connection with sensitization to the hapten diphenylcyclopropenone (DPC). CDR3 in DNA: TGCAGCGGGGATAGCGGGGGGCAACAAGAGACCCAGTACTTC. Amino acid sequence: CSGDSGGQQETQYF.